This T cell receptor beta chain was sequenced in a study of pediatric ulcerative colitis. V was cut by 0 bases and J by 2 bases, with 13 bases left in between. The germline gives CDR1 SGDLS, CDR2 YYNGEE. This CDR3 is 16 amino acids long. Measured with immunoSEQ multiplex PCR; TCRdb has only the in-frame clones, and not every one. This sample has 20,000 to 30,000 clones, with about 69% found just once. During colonoscopy, one to two rectal pinch biopsies were collected. Findings and caveats of the study: Blood samples from a couple of patients yielded substantially fewer templates and were excluded from blood-rectal overlap analysis. Two rectal CDR3 clonotypes occurred in all ulcerative colitis patients. Compared with controls, ulcerative colitis showed greater blood-rectum clone sharing. Clonal expansions reduced rectal repertoire diversity in acute severe colitis.

For this clone: Its specificity is unknown.

The genes are TRBV9 and TRBJ2-3; no clear D. The receptor was derived from a boy younger than 18 with severe ulcerative colitis. Sequenced: gut tissue. The CDR3 DNA reads TGTGCCAGCAGCGTAGGTAGTAGGATTCCCACAGATACGCAGTATTTT. This encodes CASSVGSRIPTDTQYF.